What follows is one T cell receptor (beta chain) and its context. TCRdb keeps only in-frame clones here, not all; method: immunoSEQ multiplex PCR. The sample carries more than 9,500 clones, 85% to 95% recorded once. V gave up 4 bases and J gave up 3 bases, with 20 bases separating them. CDR3 length: 16 residues. Germline CDR1 SGHRS, CDR2 YFSETQ. The data stem from a study of technical replicates of blood from several donors. The chain links TRBV5-1 to TRBJ2-7, with a weak D call TRBD2 (6 bases). This receptor was taken from a human donor in good health. Sequencing input: PBMCs. As DNA, the CDR3 is TGCGCCAGCAGCCGGGACTTATCGGGACTGGGCTACGAGCAGTACTTC. Protein: CASSRDLSGLGYEQYF.